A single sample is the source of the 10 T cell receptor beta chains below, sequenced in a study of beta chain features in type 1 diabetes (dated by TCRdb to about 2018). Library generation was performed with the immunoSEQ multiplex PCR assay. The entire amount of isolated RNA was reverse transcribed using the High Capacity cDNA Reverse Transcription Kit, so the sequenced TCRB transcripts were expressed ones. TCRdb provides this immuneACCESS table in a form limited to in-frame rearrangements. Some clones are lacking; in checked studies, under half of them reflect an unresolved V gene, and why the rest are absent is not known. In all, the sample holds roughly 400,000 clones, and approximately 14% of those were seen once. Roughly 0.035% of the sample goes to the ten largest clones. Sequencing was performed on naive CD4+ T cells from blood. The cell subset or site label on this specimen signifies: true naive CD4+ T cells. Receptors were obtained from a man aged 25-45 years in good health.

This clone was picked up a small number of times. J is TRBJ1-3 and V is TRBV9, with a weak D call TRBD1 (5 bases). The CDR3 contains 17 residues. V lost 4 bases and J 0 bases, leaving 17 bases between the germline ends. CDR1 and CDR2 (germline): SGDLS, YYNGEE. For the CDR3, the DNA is TGTGCCAGCAGCCCAAGTCCAGGACACCGCTCTGGAAACACCATATATTTT. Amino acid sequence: CASSPSPGHRSGNTIYF.

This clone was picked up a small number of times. The CDR3 DNA reads TGTGCCATCAGTGAGTCGAAGGGGTACACTGAAGCTTTCTTT. The encoded protein is CAISESKGYTEAFF. This chain links TRBV10-3 with TRBJ1-1; D is perhaps TRBD1 (5 bases). From germline, CDR1 is ENHRY and CDR2 SYGVKD. The ends were cut back, 0 bases at V and 3 bases at J, with 8 bases in the middle. The CDR3 is 14 residues long.

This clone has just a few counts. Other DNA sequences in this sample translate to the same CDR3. CDR3 in DNA: TGTGCCAGCAGCTTAGCGTCCCCAACCGGGGAGCTGTTTTTT. Translating gives CASSLASPTGELFF. The rearrangement uses TRBV7-9 and TRBJ2-2; no clear D. Per the germline V gene, CDR1 is SEHNR and CDR2 is FQNEAQ (reference sequence). V was shortened by 0 bases and J by 5 bases, with 7 bases between the two germline ends. The CDR3 runs to 14 residues.

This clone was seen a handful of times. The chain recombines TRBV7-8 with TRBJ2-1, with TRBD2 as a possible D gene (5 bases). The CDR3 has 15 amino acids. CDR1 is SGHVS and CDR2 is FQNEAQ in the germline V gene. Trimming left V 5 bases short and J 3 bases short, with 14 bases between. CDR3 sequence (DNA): TGTGCCAGCAGCCACTACAGCGGAAGCTACAATGAGCAGTTCTTC. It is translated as CASSHYSGSYNEQFF.

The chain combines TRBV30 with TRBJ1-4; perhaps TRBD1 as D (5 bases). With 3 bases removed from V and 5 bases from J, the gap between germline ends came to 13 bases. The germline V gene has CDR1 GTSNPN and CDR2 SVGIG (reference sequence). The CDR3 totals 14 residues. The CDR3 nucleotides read TGTGCCTGGAGCGAGGGACGGGAAAATGAAAAACTGTTTTTT. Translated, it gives CAWSEGRENEKLFF.

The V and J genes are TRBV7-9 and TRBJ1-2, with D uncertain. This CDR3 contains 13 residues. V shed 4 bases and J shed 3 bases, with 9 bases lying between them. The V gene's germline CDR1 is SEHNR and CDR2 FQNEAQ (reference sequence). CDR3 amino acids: CASSSDRYYGYTF. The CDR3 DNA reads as TGTGCCAGCAGCTCGGACCGTTACTATGGCTACACCTTC.

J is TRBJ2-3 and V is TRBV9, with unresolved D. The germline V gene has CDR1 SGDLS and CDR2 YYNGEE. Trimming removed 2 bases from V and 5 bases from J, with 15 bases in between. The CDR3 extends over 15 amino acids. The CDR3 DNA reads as TGTGCCAGCAGCGTTGAGCTCGCGCCAGGAGATACGCAGTATTTT. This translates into CASSVELAPGDTQYF.

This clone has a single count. In nucleotides, the CDR3 is TGTGCCTGGAGTTTGGCGTCCGGGGAGCTGTTTTTT. It yields the protein CAWSLASGELFF. V gene TRBV30 combines with J gene TRBJ2-2; D is unclear. From germline, CDR1 is GTSNPN and CDR2 SVGIG (reference sequence). This CDR3 is 12 amino acids long. Trimming removed 2 bases at V and 6 bases at J, with 7 bases between.

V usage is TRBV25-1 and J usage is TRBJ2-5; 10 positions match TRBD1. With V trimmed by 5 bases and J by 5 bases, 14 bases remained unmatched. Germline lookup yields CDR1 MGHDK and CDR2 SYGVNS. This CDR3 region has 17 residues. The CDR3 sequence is CASSLQAGTGVYETQYF. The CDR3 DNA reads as TGTGCCAGCAGTTTACAAGCGGGGACAGGGGTCTACGAGACCCAGTACTTC.

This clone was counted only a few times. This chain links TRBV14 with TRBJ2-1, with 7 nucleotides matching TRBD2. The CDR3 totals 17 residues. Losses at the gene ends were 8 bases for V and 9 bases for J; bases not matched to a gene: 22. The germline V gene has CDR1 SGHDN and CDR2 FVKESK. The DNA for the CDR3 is TGTGCCAGCTCCCGAAAAGGAGGACTAGGTCCGGATGGTGAGCAGTTCTTC. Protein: CASSRKGGLGPDGEQFF.